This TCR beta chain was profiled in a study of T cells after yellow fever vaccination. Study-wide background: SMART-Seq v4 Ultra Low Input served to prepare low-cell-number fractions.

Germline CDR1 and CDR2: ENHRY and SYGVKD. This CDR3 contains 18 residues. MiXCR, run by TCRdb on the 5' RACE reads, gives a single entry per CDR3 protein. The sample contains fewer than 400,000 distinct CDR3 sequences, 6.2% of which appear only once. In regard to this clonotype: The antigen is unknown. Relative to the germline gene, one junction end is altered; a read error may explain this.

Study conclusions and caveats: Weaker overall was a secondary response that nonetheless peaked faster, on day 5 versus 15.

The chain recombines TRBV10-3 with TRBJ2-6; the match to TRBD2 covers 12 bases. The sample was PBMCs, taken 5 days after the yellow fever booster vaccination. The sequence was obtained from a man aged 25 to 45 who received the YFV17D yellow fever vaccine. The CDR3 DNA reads TGTGCCATCAGTGCCGGACTAGCGGGGTCCTCCGGGGCCAACGCCCTGACTTTC. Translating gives CAISAGLAGSSGANALTF.